These 5 T cell receptor beta chains share one sample of origin, sequenced in a study of T-cell reconstitution after alpha-beta-depleted transplantation in children. This sample's TCRbeta library carried unique molecular identifier barcodes. TCRdb ran MiXCR on the PCR reads and lists one entry per CDR3 protein. The table records approximately 980,000 distinct CDR3 sequences, under 30% of them present only once. The sequenced sample was PBMCs, mostly from graft donor cells, obtained 360 days after TCRalphabeta/CD19-depleted stem cell transplant. The receptors were gathered from a boy under three years old who had a stem cell transplant for SCID, so the T cells may come from the graft donor.

The chain recombines TRBV19 with TRBJ1-1; 7 positions agree with TRBD1. Germline CDR1 and CDR2: LNHDA and SQIVND (reference sequence). Trimming at V came to 6 bases and at J to 6 bases, leaving 4 bases not matched to a gene. The CDR3 sequence is 12 residues long. CDR3 sequence: CASRTGLAEAFF. As DNA, the CDR3 is TGTGCCAGTAGGACAGGGCTGGCTGAAGCTTTCTTT.

The chain has TRBV28 and TRBJ2-1; 9 bases map to TRBD2. The CDR3 contains 15 residues. Trimming cost V 6 bases and J 2 bases; bases outside gene matches: 5. Germline CDR1 is MDHEN and CDR2 is SYDVKM. This CDR3 is CASRGLALPYNEQFF. DNA for the CDR3: TGTGCCAGCAGGGGACTAGCCTTACCCTACAATGAGCAGTTCTTC.

The V call is TRBV3-1, the J call TRBJ1-3; a possible D gene is TRBD1 (5 bases). Trimming stripped 4 bases from V and 0 bases from J, with 13 bases between. From germline, CDR1 is LGHDT and CDR2 YNNKEL (reference sequence). The CDR3 length is 16 residues. DNA for the CDR3: TGTGCCAGCAGCCTTTCGGGGGGTTACTCTGGAAACACCATATATTTT. Amino acids: CASSLSGGYSGNTIYF.

On this clonotype: A much larger clone lies a single base off, so this may be a read error. This chain uses TRBV4-1 with TRBJ1-1; D ambiguous. The CDR3 sequence is 14 residues long. CDR1 MGHRA and CDR2 YSYEKL come from the germline V gene. The CDR3 bases are TGCGCCAGCAGCAAAGATCAAGTCAACACTGAAGCTTTCTTT. It is translated as CASSKDQVNTEAFF.

The sample holds a few counts of this clonotype. The chain has TRBV29-1 and TRBJ2-7; 10 nucleotides line up with TRBD2. This CDR3 spans 13 amino acids. Germline V lookup: CDR1 SQVTM, CDR2 ANQGSEA. J was trimmed by 6 bases and V by 6 bases; bases with no gene match: 8. DNA for the CDR3: TGCAGCGTCCACCTAGCGGGGGAGGGCGAGCAGTACTTC. Its protein product is CSVHLAGEGEQYF.